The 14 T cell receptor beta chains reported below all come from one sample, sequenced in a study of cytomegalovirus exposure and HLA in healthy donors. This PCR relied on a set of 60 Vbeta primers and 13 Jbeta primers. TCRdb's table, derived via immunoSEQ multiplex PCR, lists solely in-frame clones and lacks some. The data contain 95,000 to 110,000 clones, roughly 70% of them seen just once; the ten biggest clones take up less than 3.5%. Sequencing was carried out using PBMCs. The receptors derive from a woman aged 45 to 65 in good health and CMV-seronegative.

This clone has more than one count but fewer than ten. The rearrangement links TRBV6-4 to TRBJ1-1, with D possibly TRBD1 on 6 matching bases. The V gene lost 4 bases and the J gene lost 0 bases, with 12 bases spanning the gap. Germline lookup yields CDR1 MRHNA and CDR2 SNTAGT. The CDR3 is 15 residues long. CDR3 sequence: CASSAEGQLNTEAFF. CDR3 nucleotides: TGTGCCAGCAGTGCTGAGGGACAACTGAACACTGAAGCTTTCTTT.

DNA for the CDR3: TGTGCCAGCAGCTTGGCCGGTCAGCTAGCGTCGTACGAGCAGTACTTC. Amino acids: CASSLAGQLASYEQYF. The chain joins TRBV5-4 to TRBJ2-7, with a tentative D call TRBD2 (6 bases). Trimming removed 0 bases from V and 4 bases from J, with 17 bases in between. In germline, CDR1 is SGHNT, CDR2 YYREEE (reference sequence). The CDR3 is made up of 16 amino acids.

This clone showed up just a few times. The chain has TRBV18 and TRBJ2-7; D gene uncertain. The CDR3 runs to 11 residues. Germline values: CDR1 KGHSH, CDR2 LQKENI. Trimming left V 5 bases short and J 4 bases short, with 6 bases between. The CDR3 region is CASSTLYEQYF. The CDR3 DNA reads TGTGCCAGCTCAACTCTTTACGAGCAGTACTTC. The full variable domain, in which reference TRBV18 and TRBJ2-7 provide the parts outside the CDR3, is NAGVMQNPRHLVRRRGQEARLRCSPMKGHSHVYWYRQLPEEGLKFMVYLQKENIIDESGMPKERFSAEFPKEGPSILRIQQVVRGDSAAYFCASSTLYEQYFGPGTRLTVT.

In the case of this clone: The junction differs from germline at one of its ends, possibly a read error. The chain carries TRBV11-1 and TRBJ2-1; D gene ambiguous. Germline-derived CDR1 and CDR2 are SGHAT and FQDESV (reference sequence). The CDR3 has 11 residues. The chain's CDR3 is CASSVAIEQFF. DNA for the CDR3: TGTGCCAGCAGCGTAGCTATTGAGCAGTTCTTC.

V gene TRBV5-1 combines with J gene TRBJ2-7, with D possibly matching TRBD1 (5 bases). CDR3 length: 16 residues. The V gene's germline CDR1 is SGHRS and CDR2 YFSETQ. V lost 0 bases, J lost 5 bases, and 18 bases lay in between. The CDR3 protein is CASSLALGAGYNEQYF. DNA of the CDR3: TGCGCCAGCAGCTTGGCCTTAGGGGCCGGTTATAACGAGCAGTACTTC.

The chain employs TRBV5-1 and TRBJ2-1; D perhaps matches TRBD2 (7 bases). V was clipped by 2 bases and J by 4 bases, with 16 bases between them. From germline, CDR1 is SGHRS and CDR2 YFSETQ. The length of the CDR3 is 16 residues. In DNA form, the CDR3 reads TGCGCCAGCAGCTTCCGGGTGGGGGGGCCTTACAATGAGCAGTTCTTC. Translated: CASSFRVGGPYNEQFF.

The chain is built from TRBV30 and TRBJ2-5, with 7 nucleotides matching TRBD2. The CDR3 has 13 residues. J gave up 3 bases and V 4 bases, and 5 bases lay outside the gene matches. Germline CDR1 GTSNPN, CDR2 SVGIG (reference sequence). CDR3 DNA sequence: TGTGCCTGGACAGCGGGAACAAAAGAGACCCAGTACTTC. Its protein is CAWTAGTKETQYF.

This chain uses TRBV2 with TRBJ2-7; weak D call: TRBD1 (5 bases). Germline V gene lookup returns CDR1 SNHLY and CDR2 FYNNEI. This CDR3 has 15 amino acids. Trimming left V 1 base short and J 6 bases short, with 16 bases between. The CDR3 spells CASSEVGSGQGEQYF. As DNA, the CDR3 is TGTGCCAGCAGTGAAGTCGGGTCAGGGCAAGGCGAGCAGTACTTC.

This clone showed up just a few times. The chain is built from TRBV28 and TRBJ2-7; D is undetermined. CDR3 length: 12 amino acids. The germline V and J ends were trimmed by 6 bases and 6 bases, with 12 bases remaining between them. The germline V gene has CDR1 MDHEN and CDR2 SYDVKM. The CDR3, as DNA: TGTGCCAGCAGCACCGGTGACTCCGAGCAGTACTTC. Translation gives CASSTGDSEQYF.

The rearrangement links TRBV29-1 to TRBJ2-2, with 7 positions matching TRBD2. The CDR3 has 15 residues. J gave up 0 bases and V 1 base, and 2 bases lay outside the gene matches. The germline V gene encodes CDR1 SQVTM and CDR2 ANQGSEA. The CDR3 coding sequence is TGCAGCGTTGAAGTCGGACTAGCGAACACCGGGGAGCTGTTTTTT. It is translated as CSVEVGLANTGELFF.

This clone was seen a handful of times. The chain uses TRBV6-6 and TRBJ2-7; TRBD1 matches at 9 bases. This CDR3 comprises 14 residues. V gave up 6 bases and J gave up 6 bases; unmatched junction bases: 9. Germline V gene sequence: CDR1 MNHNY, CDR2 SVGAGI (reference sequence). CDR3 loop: CASRQGQGIGEQYF. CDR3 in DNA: TGTGCCAGCAGGCAGGGACAGGGCATAGGCGAGCAGTACTTC.

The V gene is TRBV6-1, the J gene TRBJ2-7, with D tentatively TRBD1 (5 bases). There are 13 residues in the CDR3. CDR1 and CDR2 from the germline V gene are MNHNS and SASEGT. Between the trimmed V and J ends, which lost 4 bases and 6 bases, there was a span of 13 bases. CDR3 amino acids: CASSAMTAIEQYF. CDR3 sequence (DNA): TGTGCCAGCAGTGCTATGACAGCCATCGAGCAGTACTTC.

The CDR3 spells CASSLAGGFPHTDTQYF. The CDR3 nucleotides are TGTGCCAGCAGCTTAGCAGGGGGTTTCCCCCACACAGATACGCAGTATTTT. This chain links TRBV7-6 with TRBJ2-3; maybe TRBD1 (6 bases). V was clipped by 0 bases and J by 2 bases, with 15 bases between them. Germline lookup yields CDR1 SGHVS and CDR2 FNYEAQ. The CDR3 length is 17 residues.

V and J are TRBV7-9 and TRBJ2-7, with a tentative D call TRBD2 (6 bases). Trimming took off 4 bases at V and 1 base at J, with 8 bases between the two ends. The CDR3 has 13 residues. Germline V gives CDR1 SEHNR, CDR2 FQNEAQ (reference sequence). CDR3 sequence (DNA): TGTGCCAGCAGCTCGGACTATTCCTACGAGCAGTACTTC. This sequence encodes CASSSDYSYEQYF.